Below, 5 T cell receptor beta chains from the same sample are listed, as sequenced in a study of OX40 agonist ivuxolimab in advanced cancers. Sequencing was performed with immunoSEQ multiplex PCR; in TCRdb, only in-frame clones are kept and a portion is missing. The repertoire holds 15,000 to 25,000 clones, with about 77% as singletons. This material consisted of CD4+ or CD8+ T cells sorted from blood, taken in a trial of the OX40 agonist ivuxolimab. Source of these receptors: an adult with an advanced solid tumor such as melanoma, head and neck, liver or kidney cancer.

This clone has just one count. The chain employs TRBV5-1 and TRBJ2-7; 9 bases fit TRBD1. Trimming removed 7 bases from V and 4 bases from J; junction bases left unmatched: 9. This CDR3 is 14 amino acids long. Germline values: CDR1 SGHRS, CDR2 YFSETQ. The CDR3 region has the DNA TGCGCCAGCGAACCGGGACAGGGCCCGTACGAGCAGTACTTC. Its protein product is CASEPGQGPYEQYF.

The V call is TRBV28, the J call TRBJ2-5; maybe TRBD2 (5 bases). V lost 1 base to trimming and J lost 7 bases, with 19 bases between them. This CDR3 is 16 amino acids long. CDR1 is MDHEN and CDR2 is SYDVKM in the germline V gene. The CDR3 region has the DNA TGTGCCAGCAGTTTATCCTCCCAGATGATACTAGGGACCCAGTACTTC. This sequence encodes CASSLSSQMILGTQYF.

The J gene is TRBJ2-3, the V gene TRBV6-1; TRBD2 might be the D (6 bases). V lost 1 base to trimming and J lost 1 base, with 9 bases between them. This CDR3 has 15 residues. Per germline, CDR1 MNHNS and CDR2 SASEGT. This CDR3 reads CASSEVASGTDTQYF. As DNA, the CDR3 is TGTGCCAGCAGTGAAGTGGCTAGCGGCACAGATACGCAGTATTTT.

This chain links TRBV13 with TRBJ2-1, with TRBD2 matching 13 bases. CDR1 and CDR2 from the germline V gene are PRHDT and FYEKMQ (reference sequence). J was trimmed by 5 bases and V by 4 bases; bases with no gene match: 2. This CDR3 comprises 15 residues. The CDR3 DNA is TGTGCCAGCAGCTGGACTAGCGGGAGCCACAATGAGCAGTTCTTC. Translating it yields CASSWTSGSHNEQFF. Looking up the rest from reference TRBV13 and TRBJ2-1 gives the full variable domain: AAGVIQSPRHLIKEKRETATLKCYPIPRHDTVYWYQQGPGQDPQFLISFYEKMQSDKGSIPDRFSAQQFSDYHSELNMSSLELGDSALYFCASSWTSGSHNEQFFGPGTRLTVL.

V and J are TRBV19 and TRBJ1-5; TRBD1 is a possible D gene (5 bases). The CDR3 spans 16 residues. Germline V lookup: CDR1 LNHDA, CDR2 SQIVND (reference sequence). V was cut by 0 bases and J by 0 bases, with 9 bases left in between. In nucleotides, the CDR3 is TGTGCCAGTAGTATAGATAGGGGTCCTAGCAATCAGCCCCAGCATTTT. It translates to CASSIDRGPSNQPQHF.